The 12 T cell receptor beta chains given below trace back to one sample, sequenced in a study of radiotherapy plus CTLA-4 blockade in lung cancer. Method: immunoSEQ multiplex PCR; TCRdb's copy keeps in-frame clones and lacks some. The table lists tens of thousands of clones, around 73% of them singletons. The specimen was peripheral blood, collected from a patient treated with radiotherapy plus ipilimumab. These receptors all stem from a human donor with non-small cell lung cancer who had a complete response to radiotherapy plus ipilimumab.

This chain uses TRBV7-2 with TRBJ1-2, with D possibly being TRBD1 (6 bases). V gave up 3 bases and J gave up 6 bases, with 11 bases separating them. The CDR3 has 13 residues. Germline loops: CDR1 SGHTA, CDR2 FQGNSA. The CDR3 DNA reads TGTGCCAGCAGCTTCGGACAGAGGGATGGCTACACCTTC. This sequence encodes CASSFGQRDGYTF.

In the case of this clone: No DNA is shown, since the ends of the CDR3 on it are uncertain; the CDR3 is the one TCRdb lists. This rearrangement joins TRBV6-5 to TRBJ1-4. CDR1 is MNHEY, CDR2 SVGAGI, per germline. The CDR3 is 14 amino acids in total, end residues counted. The CDR3 loop is CASSSSARREKLFF.

The chain employs TRBV19 and TRBJ1-2; TRBD1 aligns across 8 bases. The junction had 5 bases not matched to a gene; V was cut back by 0 bases and J by 8 bases. Looked up from germline, CDR1 is LNHDA and CDR2 is SQIVND (reference sequence). This CDR3 comprises 14 residues. The CDR3 is CASSIDLAGGGYTF. CDR3 DNA sequence: TGTGCCAGTAGTATAGATCTGGCAGGGGGCGGCTACACCTTC.

This chain uses TRBV2 with TRBJ2-1, with 8 bases that match TRBD1. CDR1 SNHLY and CDR2 FYNNEI come from the germline V gene. This CDR3 comprises 14 residues. V was clipped by 3 bases and J by 10 bases; unmatched bases: 8. The CDR3: CASSDLGQGGEQFF. CDR3 sequence (DNA): TGTGCCAGCAGTGATCTTGGACAGGGAGGAGAGCAGTTCTTC.

The chain recombines TRBV27 with TRBJ2-3; 10 bases agree with TRBD2. CDR1 MNHEY and CDR2 SMNVEV come from the germline V gene (reference sequence). This CDR3 contains 17 residues. V gave up 5 bases and J gave up 3 bases; unmatched junction bases: 11. The CDR3 reads CASSPPMGAGGTDTQYF. The DNA of the CDR3 is TGTGCCAGCAGTCCCCCGATGGGAGCGGGAGGGACAGATACGCAGTATTTT.

The CDR3: CASSLRWLAGVRNTGELFF. The CDR3 region has the DNA TGTGCCAGCAGCTTGAGGTGGCTAGCGGGAGTTAGGAACACCGGGGAGCTGTTTTTT. The chain links TRBV11-2 to TRBJ2-2; TRBD2 matches 10 bases. Germline lookup yields CDR1 SGHAT and CDR2 FQNNGV. J lost 1 base, V lost 3 bases, and 11 bases had no gene match. The CDR3 totals 19 residues.

This clone came up once. V usage is TRBV7-6 and J usage is TRBJ2-1; D remains ambiguous. CDR1 and CDR2 (germline): SGHVS, FNYEAQ. The CDR3 is 13 amino acids. The V and J ends lost 3 bases and 10 bases respectively, with 13 bases between them. CDR3 loop: CASSFTYLGEQFF. For the CDR3, the DNA is TGTGCCAGCAGCTTCACTTATCTGGGCGAGCAGTTCTTC. Variable domain in full (rest from reference TRBV7-6 and TRBJ2-1): GAGVSQSPRYKVTKRGQDVALRCDPISGHVSLYWYRQALGQGPEFLTYFNYEAQQDKSGLPNDRFSAERPEGSISTLTIQRTEQRDSAMYRCASSFTYLGEQFFGPGTRLTVL.

V usage is TRBV5-4 and J usage is TRBJ1-3; perhaps TRBD1 as D (5 bases). The CDR3 length is 17 residues. V lost 0 bases and J 5 bases, leaving 18 bases between the germline ends. The germline gives CDR1 SGHNT, CDR2 YYREEE (reference sequence). CDR3: CASSLAPGQGVRNTIYF. The CDR3 nucleotides are TGTGCCAGCAGCTTGGCCCCGGGGCAGGGCGTAAGAAACACCATATATTTT.

The genes are TRBV18 and TRBJ2-7; a possible D gene is TRBD1 (6 bases). With 1 base removed from V and 3 bases from J, the gap between germline ends came to 10 bases. The CDR3 extends over 14 amino acids. Germline lookup yields CDR1 KGHSH and CDR2 LQKENI. The CDR3: CASSPRVGGYEQYV. The CDR3 DNA follows: TGTGCCAGCTCACCACGTGTAGGGGGCTACGAGCAGTACGTC.

This clone was seen more than once but under ten times. CDR3 loop: CASSFRAGQFF. CDR3 in DNA: TGTGCCAGCAGCTTCCGGGCCGGGCAGTTCTTC. The chain uses TRBV5-8 and TRBJ2-1; D uncertain. CDR3 length equals 11 residues. Per the germline V gene, CDR1 is SGHTS and CDR2 is YDEGEE. With 2 bases removed from V and 12 bases from J, the gap between germline ends came to 9 bases.

The chain employs TRBV6-5 and TRBJ2-7, with D possibly TRBD1 on 6 matching bases. CDR1 is MNHEY and CDR2 is SVGAGI in the germline V gene. The CDR3 has 14 residues. The V end lost 5 bases, the J end lost 2 bases, and 13 bases lay between the germline ends. Here the CDR3 reads CASSPRQAPYEQYV. CDR3 coding DNA: TGTGCCAGCAGTCCACGACAGGCCCCCTACGAGCAGTACGTC.

The genes are TRBV5-1 and TRBJ1-5; D call uncertain. Germline CDR1 SGHRS, CDR2 YFSETQ. This CDR3 has 13 residues. V was trimmed by 4 bases and J by 0 bases, leaving 5 bases between them. The CDR3 spells CASSAYSNQPQHF. In DNA form, the CDR3 reads TGCGCCAGCAGCGCGTATAGCAATCAGCCCCAGCATTTT.